The rows below give T cell receptor beta chains drawn from one sample of a study of metastatic and nonmetastatic thyroid tumors. TCRdb reanalyzed the PCR reads via MiXCR. The table includes tens of thousands of clones, roughly 36% detected once. Specimen: tumor tissue. The receptors come from a female donor with papillary thyroid cancer or a benign thyroid nodule (not recorded which). Some clones in this sample may be carry-over from other donors' samples. Both conserved end residues are trimmed from each CDR3.

>TRBV28|TRBJ1-1
ASSLWRGEAF
>TRBV14|TRBJ2-5
ASSHLINWETQY
>TRBV5-1|TRBJ1-1
ASSLAQRTEAF
>TRBV6-2/TRBV6-3|TRBJ2-7
ASRADSYEQY
>TRBV5-1|TRBJ2-2
ASSLGQGGTGELF
>TRBV28|TRBJ2-7
ASNGQDYEQY
>TRBV27|TRBJ1-2
ASSPREGVCGYT
>TRBV12-3/TRBV12-4|TRBJ1-1
ASSFYRAHTEAF
>TRBV2|TRBJ2-3
ASSEDRGRDTQY
>TRBV18|TRBJ2-1
ASSPPSGGGNEQF
>TRBV2|TRBJ1-1
ASSEIGLGGQNTEAF
>TRBV6-4|TRBJ2-5
ASSPLAGEAETQY
>TRBV7-9|TRBJ1-1
ASSLGPSLGAF
>TRBV28|TRBJ1-3
ASSPAGIPIPSGNTIY
>TRBV10-1|TRBJ2-2
ASSDRGRRTGELF
>TRBV30|TRBJ1-4
AWSVPLHLGKLF
>TRBV19|TRBJ2-5
ASSPALAGIGETQY
>TRBV12-3/TRBV12-4|TRBJ1-2
ASSWGQGYGYT
>TRBV2|TRBJ1-2
ASSEAPRGQGYT
>TRBV27|TRBJ1-1
ASSLSESNTEAF
>TRBV6-2/TRBV6-3|TRBJ2-7
ASSYSTGDPYEQY
>TRBV27|TRBJ2-5
ASSFKGRGTETQY
>TRBV6-1|TRBJ1-6
ASLEGSPLH
>TRBV30|TRBJ1-6
AWSKSGTGYSPLH
>TRBV7-2|TRBJ2-1
ASSSVGREQF
>TRBV7-7|TRBJ1-2
ASSFITGGNYGYT
>TRBV6-1|TRBJ1-1
ASTQVMNTEAF
>TRBV6-6|TRBJ1-6
ASSYNIRAPLH
>TRBV11-2|TRBJ1-2
ASSLAGQGRYGYT
>TRBV20-1|TRBJ2-1
SANDVDEQF
>TRBV28|TRBJ2-1
ASSDSGGYNEQF
>TRBV12-3/TRBV12-4|TRBJ2-7
ASSSSPGQLAYEQY
>TRBV12-5|TRBJ2-7
ASGIPGQGAEQY
>TRBV27|TRBJ2-2
ASSLLGGGNTGELF
>TRBV6-1|TRBJ2-5
AGTHQSGETQY
>TRBV7-6|TRBJ2-3
ASSLAPGQGVGTDTQY
>TRBV20-1|TRBJ2-1
SARGPLLAGGAEQF
>TRBV20-1|TRBJ2-1
SARDSSGIYNEQF
>TRBV19|TRBJ2-2
ASSKRDGTGELF
>TRBV10-3|TRBJ1-6
ASRQVNSPLH
>TRBV6-2/TRBV6-3|TRBJ1-3
ASSYFTRCGNTIY
>TRBV3-1|TRBJ2-2
ASSQGLAGSFGELF
>TRBV28|TRBJ2-5
ASSFKLAARGETQY
>TRBV12-3/TRBV12-4|TRBJ2-1
ASSLGAGAWNEQF